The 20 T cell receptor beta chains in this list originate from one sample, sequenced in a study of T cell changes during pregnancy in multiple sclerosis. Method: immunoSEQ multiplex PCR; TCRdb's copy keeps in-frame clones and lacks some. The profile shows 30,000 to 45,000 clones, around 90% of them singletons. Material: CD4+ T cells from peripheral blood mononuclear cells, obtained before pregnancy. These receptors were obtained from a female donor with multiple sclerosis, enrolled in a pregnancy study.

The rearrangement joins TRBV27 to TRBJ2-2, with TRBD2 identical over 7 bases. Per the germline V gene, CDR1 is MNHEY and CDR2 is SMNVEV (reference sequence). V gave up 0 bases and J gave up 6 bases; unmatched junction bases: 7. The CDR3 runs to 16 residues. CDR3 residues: CASSLSMVAGAGELFF. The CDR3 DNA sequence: TGTGCCAGCAGTTTATCGATGGTAGCGGGTGCCGGGGAGCTGTTTTTT.

In nucleotides, the CDR3 is TGTGCCAGCAGTGATGAGACTTTACGCCCGACAGATACGCAGTATTTT. This gives the protein CASSDETLRPTDTQYF. The J gene is TRBJ2-3, the V gene TRBV2, with D hard to call. Trimming removed 3 bases at V and 3 bases at J, with 16 bases between. CDR1 and CDR2 (germline): SNHLY, FYNNEI. The CDR3 consists of 16 residues.

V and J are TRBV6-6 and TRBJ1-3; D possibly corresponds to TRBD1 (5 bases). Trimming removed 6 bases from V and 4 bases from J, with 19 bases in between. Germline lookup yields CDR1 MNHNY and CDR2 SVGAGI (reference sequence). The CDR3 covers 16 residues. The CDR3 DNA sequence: TGTGCCAGCAGGGAATTCAGGGCATCCTTCGGAAACACCATATATTTT. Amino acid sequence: CASREFRASFGNTIYF.

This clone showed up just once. The CDR3 sequence: CASSYSGTVNQPQHF. For the CDR3, the DNA is TGTGCCAGTAGTTACTCCGGGACAGTCAATCAGCCCCAGCATTTT. The genes are TRBV19 and TRBJ1-5; the match to TRBD1 covers 7 bases. Germline CDR1 LNHDA, CDR2 SQIVND (reference sequence). The CDR3 is made up of 15 amino acids. Unmatched junction bases numbered 7, after V lost 5 bases and J lost 3 bases.

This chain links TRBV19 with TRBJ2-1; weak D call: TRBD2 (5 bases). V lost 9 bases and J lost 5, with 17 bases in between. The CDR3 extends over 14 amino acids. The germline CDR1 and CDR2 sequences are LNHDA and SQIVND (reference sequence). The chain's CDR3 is CASHPGSANNEQFF. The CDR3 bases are TGTGCCAGCCATCCGGGGTCCGCAAACAATGAGCAGTTCTTC. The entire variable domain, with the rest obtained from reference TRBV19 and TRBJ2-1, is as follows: DGGITQSPKYLFRKEGQNVTLSCEQNLNHDAMYWYRQDPGQGLRLIYYSQIVNDFQKGDIAEGYSVSREKKESFPLTVTSAQKNPTAFYLCASHPGSANNEQFFGPGTRLTVL.

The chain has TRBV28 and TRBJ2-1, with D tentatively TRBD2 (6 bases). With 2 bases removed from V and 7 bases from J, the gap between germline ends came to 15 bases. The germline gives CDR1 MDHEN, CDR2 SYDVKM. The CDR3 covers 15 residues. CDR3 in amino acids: CASSLGRDPLNEQFF. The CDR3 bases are TGTGCCAGCAGTTTAGGGCGGGACCCCTTGAATGAGCAGTTCTTC.

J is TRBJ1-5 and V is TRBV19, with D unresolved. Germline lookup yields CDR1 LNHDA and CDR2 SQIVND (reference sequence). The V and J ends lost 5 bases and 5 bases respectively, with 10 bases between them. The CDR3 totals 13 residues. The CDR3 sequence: CASSVDIDQPQHF. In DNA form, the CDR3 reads TGTGCCAGTAGTGTCGACATCGATCAGCCCCAGCATTTT.

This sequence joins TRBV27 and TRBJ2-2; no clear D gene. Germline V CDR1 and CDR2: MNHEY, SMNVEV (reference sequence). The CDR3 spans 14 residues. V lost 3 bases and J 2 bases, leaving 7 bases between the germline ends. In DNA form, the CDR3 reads TGTGCCAGCAGTTTCGTCTTTAACACCGGGGAGCTGTTTTTT. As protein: CASSFVFNTGELFF.

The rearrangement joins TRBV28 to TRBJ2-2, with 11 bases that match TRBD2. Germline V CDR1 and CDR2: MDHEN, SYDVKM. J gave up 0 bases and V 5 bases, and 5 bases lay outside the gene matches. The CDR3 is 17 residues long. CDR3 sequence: CASSPLAGDTNTGELFF. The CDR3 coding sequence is TGTGCCAGCAGTCCACTAGCGGGAGATACGAACACCGGGGAGCTGTTTTTT.

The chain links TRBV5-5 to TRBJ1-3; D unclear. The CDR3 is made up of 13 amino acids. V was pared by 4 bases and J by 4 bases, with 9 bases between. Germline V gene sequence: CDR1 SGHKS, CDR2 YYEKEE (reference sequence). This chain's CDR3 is CASSQTPGNTIYF. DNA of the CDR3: TGTGCCAGCAGCCAAACACCCGGAAACACCATATATTTT.

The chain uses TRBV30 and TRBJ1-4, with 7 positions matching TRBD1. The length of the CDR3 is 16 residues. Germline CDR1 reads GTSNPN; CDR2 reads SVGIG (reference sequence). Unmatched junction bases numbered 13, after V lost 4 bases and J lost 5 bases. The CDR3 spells CAWITPGGSENEKLFF. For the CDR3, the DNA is TGTGCCTGGATAACCCCAGGGGGAAGTGAGAATGAAAAACTGTTTTTT. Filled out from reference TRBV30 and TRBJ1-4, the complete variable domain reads SQTIHQWPATLVQPVGSPLSLECTVEGTSNPNLYWYRQAAGRGLQLLFYSVGIGQISSEVPQNLSASRPQDRQFILSSKKLLLSDSGFYLCAWITPGGSENEKLFFGSGTQLSVL.

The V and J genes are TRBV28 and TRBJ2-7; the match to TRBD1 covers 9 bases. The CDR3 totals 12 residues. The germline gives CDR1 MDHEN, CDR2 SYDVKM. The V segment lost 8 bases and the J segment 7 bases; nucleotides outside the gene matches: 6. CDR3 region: CASSTGGREQYF. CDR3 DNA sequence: TGTGCCAGCTCGACAGGGGGTCGGGAGCAGTACTTC. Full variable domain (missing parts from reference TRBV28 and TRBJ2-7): DVKVTQSSRYLVKRTGEKVFLECVQDMDHENMFWYRQDPGLGLRLIYFSYDVKMKEKGDIPEGYSVSREKKERFSLILESASTNQTSMYLCASSTGGREQYFGPGTRLTVT.

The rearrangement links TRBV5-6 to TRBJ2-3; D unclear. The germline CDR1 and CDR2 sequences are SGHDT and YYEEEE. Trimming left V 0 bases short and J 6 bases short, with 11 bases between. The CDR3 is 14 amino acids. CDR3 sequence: CASSLVAEEDTQYF. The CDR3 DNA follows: TGTGCCAGCAGCTTGGTTGCCGAGGAGGATACGCAGTATTTT.

The CDR3 nucleotides are TGTGCCAGCAGCTTGGACTCTCAAGAGACCCAGTACTTC. This encodes CASSLDSQETQYF. V and J are TRBV5-4 and TRBJ2-5; D is unresolved. The germline gives CDR1 SGHNT, CDR2 YYREEE (reference sequence). The CDR3 length is 13 residues. Trimming cost V 0 bases and J 2 bases, with 5 bases left between them. Looking up the rest from reference TRBV5-4 and TRBJ2-5 gives the full variable domain: ETGVTQSPTHLIKTRGQQVTLRCSSQSGHNTVSWYQQALGQGPQFIFQYYREEENGRGNFPPRFSGLQFPNYSSELNVNALELDDSALYLCASSLDSQETQYFGPGTRLLVL.

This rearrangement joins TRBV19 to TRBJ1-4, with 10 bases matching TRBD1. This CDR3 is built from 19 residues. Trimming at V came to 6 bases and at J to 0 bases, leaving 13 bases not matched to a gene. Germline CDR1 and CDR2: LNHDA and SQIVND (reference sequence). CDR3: CASSPFGTGVFATNEKLFF. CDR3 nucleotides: TGTGCCAGTAGCCCTTTCGGGACAGGGGTATTCGCAACTAATGAAAAACTGTTTTTT.

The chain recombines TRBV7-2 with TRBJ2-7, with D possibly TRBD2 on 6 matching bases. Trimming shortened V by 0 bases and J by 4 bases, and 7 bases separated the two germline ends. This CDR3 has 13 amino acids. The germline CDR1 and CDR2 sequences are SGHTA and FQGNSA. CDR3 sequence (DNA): TGTGCCAGCAGCTTAGCGGGGGGTTACGAGCAGTACTTC. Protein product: CASSLAGGYEQYF.

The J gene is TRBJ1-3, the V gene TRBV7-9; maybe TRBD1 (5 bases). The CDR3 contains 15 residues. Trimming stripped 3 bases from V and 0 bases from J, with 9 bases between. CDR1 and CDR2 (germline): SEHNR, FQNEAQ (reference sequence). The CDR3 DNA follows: TGTGCCAGCAGCTTTACAGGAGACTCTGGAAACACCATATATTTT. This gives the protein CASSFTGDSGNTIYF.

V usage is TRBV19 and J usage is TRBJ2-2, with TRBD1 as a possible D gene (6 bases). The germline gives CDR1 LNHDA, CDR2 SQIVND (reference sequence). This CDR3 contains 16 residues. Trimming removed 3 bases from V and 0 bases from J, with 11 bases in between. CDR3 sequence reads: CASSIAGTTNTGELFF. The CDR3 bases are TGTGCCAGTAGTATCGCCGGGACAACGAACACCGGGGAGCTGTTTTTT.

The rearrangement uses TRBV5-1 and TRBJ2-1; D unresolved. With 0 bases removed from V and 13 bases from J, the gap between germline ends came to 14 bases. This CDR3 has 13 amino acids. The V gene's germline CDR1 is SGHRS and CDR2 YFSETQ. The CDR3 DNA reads TGCGCCAGCAGCTTGGTTGTTGAGGAAGGACAGTTCTTC. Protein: CASSLVVEEGQFF.

In DNA, the CDR3 is TGTGCCAGCTACAGGGGGCAAGGCACAGATACGCAGTATTTT. This codes for CASYRGQGTDTQYF. The J gene is TRBJ2-3, the V gene TRBV6-1; 9 nucleotides agree with TRBD1. Germline V CDR1 and CDR2: MNHNS, SASEGT. The trim removed 8 bases at V and 1 base at J, leaving 4 bases unmatched. The CDR3 is 14 amino acids.